This T cell receptor beta chain originates from a study of cytomegalovirus exposure and HLA in healthy donors. Notes on the study in general: 164 TCR beta chains were listed as cytomegalovirus-associated. Fewer N-insertions than the roughly 600-donor mean were reportedly shown by an Asian-associated ancestry cluster in a later analysis.

Points on this clone: Its antigen remains unknown.

V gave up 6 bases and J gave up 3 bases, with 21 bases separating them. The germline CDR1 and CDR2 sequences are MDHEN and SYDVKM. The CDR3 consists of 17 residues. This PCR relied on a set of 60 Vbeta primers and 13 Jbeta primers. Clones were sequenced by immunoSEQ multiplex PCR, and TCRdb holds only the in-frame ones, with some missing. Found here are about 55,000 clones; the top ten clones hold around 9%. The gene calls are TRBV28 and TRBJ1-5, with D maybe TRBD1 (6 bases). Sequenced: PBMCs. The receptor was derived from a man aged 45 to 65 in good health and CMV-seropositive. The CDR3 bases are TGTGCCAGCAGGCCGCCCCCGGGACAAAAGTTCAATCAGCCCCAGCATTTT. It is translated as CASRPPPGQKFNQPQHF.